This entry describes one T cell receptor beta chain. Its target is unknown. This sample was included in a study of cytomegalovirus exposure and HLA in healthy donors. Findings and limits, study-wide: The HLA-A and HLA-B alleles of most subjects were reportedly predicted accurately from TCR beta sequences. Cytomegalovirus-associated TCR beta chains were listed, numbering around 150. In a later analysis, at a false discovery rate of 0.05, fewer than 20,000 TCR beta sequences matched HLA alleles.

The donors were healthy bone marrow donors. CDR1 and CDR2 (germline): LGHNA, YSLEER. V lost 3 bases and J 0 bases, leaving 9 bases between the germline ends. The CDR3 covers 16 residues. In the PCR, 60 Vbeta and 13 Jbeta primers were used. Profiling relied on immunoSEQ multiplex PCR, and the TCRdb table lists in-frame clones only, not all of them. Of about 96,000 clones in the sample, about four fifths were seen once. The gene calls are TRBV4-3 and TRBJ2-6, with D possibly being TRBD2 (6 bases). The source material was PBMCs. The receptor's source is a female donor in good health and CMV-seropositive. The CDR3 bases are TGCGCCAGCAGCCAGGGGGAGGCCTCTGGGGCCAACGTCCTGACTTTC. This translates into CASSQGEASGANVLTF.